Detailed here is one T cell receptor beta chain. Its binding antigen is unknown. No per-base quality is available; no much larger clone lies one base away. The collaborating institutions used their own protocols to collect whole blood in K2EDTA tubes. For TCRbeta analysis, collaborators shipped samples in one of three forms: frozen whole blood, isolated PBMCs, or DNA extracted from either of those sample types. The immunoSEQ Assay, a bias-controlled multiplex PCR, was used to amplify TCRbeta CDR3 regions from genomic DNA. On the authors' methods: The number of nucleated cells in each sample was estimated by amplification of reference gene primers within the assay. To quantify the absolute abundance of each unique TCRbeta CDR3 rearrangement, sequence reads were collapsed and filtered. For each sample, productive Simpson clonality was calculated as the square root of Simpson's diversity index across productive rearrangements. The source is immuneACCESS, and TCRdb retained only in-frame sequences with V and J called. Part of the clones is not carried over; for the studies checked, unresolved V genes explain less than half of this, and the remainder is unexplained. V and J calls and clone size follow that table, whereas D and trimming were derived from the DNA. Counted in this sample were 170,000 or so clones; approximately 80% of them appeared once. Less than 3.5% of the sample goes to the ten largest clones.

From a lookup of the germline V gene, CDR1 and CDR2 are SNHLY and FYNNEI. Including the terminal cysteine and phenylalanine, the CDR3 comprises 15 residues. Just CDR3 DNA is preserved here, 45 bases in frame from base 1. V ends up 6 bases short and J 6 bases short, with an unmatched junction base count of 6. This specimen comes from a study of blood T cell repertoires in COVID-19 (dated by TCRdb to the early 2020s). Regarding the complete study: Samples covering the acute and convalescent phases of COVID-19 were provided by collaborators in the United States, Italy and Spain. The prospective study material was composed of cDNA or gDNA derived from T cells, B-cell-depleted T cells, or PBMCs. The dataset comprised deeply sampled blood TCRbeta repertoires from subjects exposed to, actively infected with, or recovered from COVID-19. The repertoires were made available in a free public database intended to serve as a resource for research on the immune response to SARS-CoV-2. The samples were drawn from the first 160 participants of the ongoing ImmuneRACE study and from 1,254 subjects provided by 6 global collaborators. Nearly every sample came with metadata listing a de-identified subject ID, COVID-19 status, age in years and sex. Where available, HLA class I and class II types were obtained from metadata supplied by the sample provider rather than from assay-based typing.

Findings and caveats that apply to the study as a whole: The quantity of clinical and demographic metadata differed by source and by participant and was supplied without curation.

Rearrangement joined TRBV2 to TRBJ2-2, with TRBD2 identical over 11 junction bases. The source of this sequence is a woman aged 55-69 years with acute or convalescent COVID-19. Specimen: peripheral blood. The nucleotide sequence is given as TGTGCCAGCAGAGGGGCTAGCGGGGGGCCCGGGGAGCTGTTTTTT. The resulting protein is CASRGASGGPGELFF.